This TCR beta chain was found in a study of blood T cell repertoires in COVID-19. On the study more broadly: Acute and convalescent COVID-19 specimens originated in the United States, Italy and Spain. T cells, B-cell-depleted T cells, or PBMCs provided the cDNA or gDNA that served as material.

Germline values: CDR1 SGHTA, CDR2 FQGTGA. CDR3 length: 18 residues. V gave up 2 bases and J gave up 0 bases; unmatched junction bases: 10. Original handling: Amplification from reference gene primers served as the basis for estimated nucleated cell counts. Using immunoSEQ multiplex PCR, the repertoire was profiled, and TCRdb retains in-frame clones only, with some absent. V, J and clone size derive from that table, while D and trimming were established from the DNA sequence. The table includes fewer than 150,000 clones, more than 75% detected once. This clone is judged medium-sized. The clonotype comes from a woman aged 40 to 55 with acute or convalescent COVID-19. The sequencing input was peripheral blood. The chain employs TRBV7-3 and TRBJ2-1, with 7 bases that match TRBD2. The CDR3 nucleotides are TGTGCCAGCAGCTTATCTCCTAGCGGAGGGATCTCCTACAATGAGCAGTTCTTC. Translation gives CASSLSPSGGISYNEQFF.